This paragraph covers one T cell receptor (beta chain) sequence. Its target is unknown. The data derive from a study of graft-versus-host responses after intestinal transplantation. Study-wide points: High graft-versus-host to host-versus-graft T cell clonal ratios marked allografts of patients with graft-donor macrochimerism.

TCRdb's copy holds only in-frame clones and misses some; the assay was immunoSEQ multiplex PCR. The repertoire holds 100,000 to 120,000 clones, with roughly 93% as singletons. This sample comprised unstimulated CD8+ T cells sorted from spleen or lymph node cells, obtained before intestinal transplant. This sequence originates from a human donor who received an intestinal transplant.

CDR3 in DNA: TGCGCCAGCAGTGAGTCACCGGGGGCGAGATTCTACGAGCAGTACTTC. It yields the protein CASSESPGARFYEQYF. The rearrangement uses TRBV10-1 and TRBJ2-7, with D perhaps given as TRBD1 or TRBD2 (6 bases each). Germline V gene data show CDR1 as WNHNN and CDR2 as SYGVQD (reference sequence). This CDR3 comprises 16 residues. Trimming took 0 bases from V and 3 from J, leaving 15 bases between them.